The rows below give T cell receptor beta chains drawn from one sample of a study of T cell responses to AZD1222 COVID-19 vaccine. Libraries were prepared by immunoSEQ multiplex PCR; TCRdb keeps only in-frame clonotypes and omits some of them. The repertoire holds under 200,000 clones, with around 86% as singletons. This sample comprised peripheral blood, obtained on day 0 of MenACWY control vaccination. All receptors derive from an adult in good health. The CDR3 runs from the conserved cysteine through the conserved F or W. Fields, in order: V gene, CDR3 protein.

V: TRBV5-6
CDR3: CASSLAKVQETQYF

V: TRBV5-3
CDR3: CARSLVWGWCLSPQGWDGYTF

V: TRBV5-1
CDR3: CASKFEGTDEQYF

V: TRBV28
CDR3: CASSLADSNQPQHF

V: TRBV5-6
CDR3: CASSWMDTQYF

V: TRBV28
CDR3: CASSIQGGPYGYTF

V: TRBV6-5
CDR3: CASSNQARNYGYTF

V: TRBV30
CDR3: CAWSVLGSGDYTF

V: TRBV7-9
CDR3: CASSLDGGGSDTQYF

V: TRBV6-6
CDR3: CASSQRTSGGATDTQYF

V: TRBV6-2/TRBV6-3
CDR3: CASSYANMVNGPNTEAFF

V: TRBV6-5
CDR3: CASTQDSSYNSPLHF

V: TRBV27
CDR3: CASSFRGDSPLHF

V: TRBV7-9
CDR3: CASILGSISGANVLTF

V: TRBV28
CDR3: CASSLLLRGSPAAPYEQYF

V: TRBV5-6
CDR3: CASSGKREVSYEQFF